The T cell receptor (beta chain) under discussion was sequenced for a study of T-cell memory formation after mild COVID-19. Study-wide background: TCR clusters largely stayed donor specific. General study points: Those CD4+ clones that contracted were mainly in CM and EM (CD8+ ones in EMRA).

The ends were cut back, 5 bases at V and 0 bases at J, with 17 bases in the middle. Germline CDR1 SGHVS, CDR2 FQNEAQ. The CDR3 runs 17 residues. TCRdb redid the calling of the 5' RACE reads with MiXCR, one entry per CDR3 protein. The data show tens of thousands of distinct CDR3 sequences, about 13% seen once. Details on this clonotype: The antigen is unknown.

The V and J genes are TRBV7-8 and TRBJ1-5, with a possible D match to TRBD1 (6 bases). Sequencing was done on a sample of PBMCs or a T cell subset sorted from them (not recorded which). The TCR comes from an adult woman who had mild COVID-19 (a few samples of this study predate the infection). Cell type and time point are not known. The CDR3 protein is CASSPGQRAYSNQPQHF. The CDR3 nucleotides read TGTGCCAGCAGCCCCGGACAGAGAGCCTATAGCAATCAGCCCCAGCATTTT.